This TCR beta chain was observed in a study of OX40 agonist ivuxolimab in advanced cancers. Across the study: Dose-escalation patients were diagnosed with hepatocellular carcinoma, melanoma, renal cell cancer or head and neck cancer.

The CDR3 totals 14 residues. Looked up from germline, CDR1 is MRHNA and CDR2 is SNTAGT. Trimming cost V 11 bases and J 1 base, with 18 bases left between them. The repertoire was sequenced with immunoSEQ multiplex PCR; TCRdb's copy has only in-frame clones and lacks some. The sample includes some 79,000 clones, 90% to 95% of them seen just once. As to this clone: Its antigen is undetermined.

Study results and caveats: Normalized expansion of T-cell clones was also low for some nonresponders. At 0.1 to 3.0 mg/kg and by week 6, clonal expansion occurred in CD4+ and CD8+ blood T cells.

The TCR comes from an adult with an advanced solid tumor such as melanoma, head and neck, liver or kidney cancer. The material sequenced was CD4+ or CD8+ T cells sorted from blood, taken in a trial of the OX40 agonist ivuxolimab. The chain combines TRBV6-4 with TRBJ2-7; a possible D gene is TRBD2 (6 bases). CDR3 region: CAARPGEVSYEQYF. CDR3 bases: TGTGCCGCCCGGCCGGGGGAGGTGTCCTACGAGCAGTACTTC.